These 2 T cell receptor beta chains were sequenced from one sample in a study of T-cell reconstitution after alpha-beta-depleted transplantation in children. Preparation of the TCRbeta library involved a method that used unique molecular identifiers. TCRdb analysed the PCR reads with MiXCR anew, one entry per CDR3 protein. In the table there are fewer than 550,000 distinct CDR3 sequences, 10% to 12% of which are singletons. Source: PBMCs, mostly from graft donor cells, taken 180 days after TCRalphabeta/CD19-depleted stem cell transplant. These receptors were collected from a female patient aged 2 to 10 who had a stem cell transplant for aplastic anemia, so the T cells may come from the graft donor.

The table lists this clonotype with a few counts. The chain links TRBV4-1 to TRBJ2-1, with TRBD1 identical over 7 bases. This CDR3 has 18 amino acids. CDR1 is MGHRA and CDR2 is YSYEKL in the germline V gene. Germline trimming cut 1 base from V and 3 bases from J; bases unmatched to any gene: 12. The CDR3 reads CASSQGLRGQEYYNEQFF. Here the CDR3 DNA reads TGCGCCAGCAGCCAAGGGTTAAGAGGACAGGAATACTACAATGAGCAGTTCTTC.

The rearrangement joins TRBV7-9 to TRBJ2-5; no firm D call. V dropped 2 bases and J dropped 4 bases, with 17 bases sitting between them. CDR3 length equals 16 residues. Per germline, CDR1 SEHNR and CDR2 FQNEAQ (reference sequence). The CDR3, as DNA: TGTGCCAGCAGCTTAACATGGCTACCTCGTGGAGAGACCCAGTACTTC. Translation gives CASSLTWLPRGETQYF.